This T cell receptor (beta chain) was found in a study of blood T cell repertoires in COVID-19. Sequencing used immunoSEQ multiplex PCR; TCRdb keeps in-frame clones, though not all of them. The data hold about 180,000 clones, with over 70% observed a single time. Germline loops: CDR1 SGHRS, CDR2 YFSETQ. With 3 bases clipped from V and 0 bases from J, the junction kept 6 bases outside the gene matches. CDR3 size: 17 residues. The sequence derives from a woman aged 55-75 years with acute or convalescent COVID-19. The V gene is TRBV5-1, the J gene TRBJ2-6; the match to TRBD2 covers 7 bases. The sample was peripheral blood. The CDR3 DNA reads TGCGCCAGCAGCTCGGGGGGTTCCAGCTCTGGGGCCAACGTCCTGACTTTC. Translating it yields CASSSGGSSSGANVLTF.